The 32 T cell receptor beta chains below were found in one sample sequenced in a study of Ad26.COV2.S vaccination and SARS-CoV-2 variants. The treatment: around 19 received Ad26.COV2.S at low or high dose, single or two shots; about five received placebo; per-sample allocation not given. Day 63 following the first vaccine or placebo injection was when the samples were taken. Here immunoSEQ multiplex PCR was the method, and the copy in TCRdb shows in-frame clones only, minus some. The sample includes about 400,000 clones, around 89% seen only once; the top ten take under 2%. The starting material was peripheral blood, obtained in a trial of Ad26.COV2.S vaccine versus placebo. These receptors all come from a person between 18 and 65 years old who received the Ad26.COV2.S COVID-19 vaccine or a placebo.

The V and J genes are TRBV7-2 and TRBJ2-2, with a tentative D call TRBD2 (5 bases). The CDR3 consists of 16 residues. V was pared by 1 base and J by 4 bases, with 13 bases between. Germline V gives CDR1 SGHTA, CDR2 FQGNSA. CDR3 DNA: TGTGCCAGCAGCTTAGGCCCGGCGGGTAGCACCGGGGAGCTGTTTTTT. It yields the protein CASSLGPAGSTGELFF.

The chain recombines TRBV7-3 with TRBJ2-3; D unclear. V was cut by 2 bases and J by 3 bases, with 9 bases left in between. This CDR3 is built from 14 residues. CDR1 and CDR2 from the germline V gene are SGHTA and FQGTGA. The CDR3 sequence is CASSLGSRTDTQYF. The CDR3 bases are TGTGCCAGCAGCTTAGGTAGCAGGACAGATACGCAGTATTTT. The entire variable domain, with the rest obtained from reference TRBV7-3 and TRBJ2-3, is as follows: GAGVSQTPSNKVTEKGKYVELRCDPISGHTALYWYRQSLGQGPEFLIYFQGTGAADDSGLPNDRFFAVRPEGSVSTLKIQRTERGDSAVYLCASSLGSRTDTQYFGPGTRLTVL.

The CDR3 coding sequence is TGTGCCAGCCTCTCCGGGAAAAGCTCCTACAATGAGCAGTTCTTC. It specifies CASLSGKSSYNEQFF. The V call is TRBV27, the J call TRBJ2-1, with D maybe TRBD2 (5 bases). Germline V gene lookup returns CDR1 MNHEY and CDR2 SMNVEV (reference sequence). V was clipped by 8 bases and J by 0 bases, with 14 bases between them. The CDR3 covers 15 residues.

The chain uses TRBV28 and TRBJ2-7; D might be TRBD1 or TRBD2, each matching 6 bases. V lost 3 bases and J lost 0, with 24 bases in between. The CDR3 consists of 19 residues. Germline CDR1 and CDR2: MDHEN and SYDVKM. The CDR3 sequence: CASSLLGRGLILSSYEQYF. The CDR3 nucleotides read TGTGCCAGCAGTTTGTTGGGACGGGGGCTGATTTTAAGCTCCTACGAGCAGTACTTC.

The chain is built from TRBV27 and TRBJ2-7; perhaps TRBD2 as D (6 bases). The CDR3 consists of 12 residues. Trimming left V 6 bases short and J 7 bases short, with 13 bases between. Germline CDR1 MNHEY, CDR2 SMNVEV (reference sequence). The CDR3 DNA reads as TGTGCCAGCAGATCATTGGGGGGAGAGCAGTACTTC. Its translation: CASRSLGGEQYF.

This chain uses TRBV7-3 with TRBJ2-3, with D possibly TRBD2 on 6 matching bases. Per germline, CDR1 SGHTA and CDR2 FQGTGA. V shed 0 bases and J shed 3 bases, with 10 bases lying between them. The CDR3 is 15 residues long. The CDR3 nucleotides read TGTGCCAGCAGCTTAACTGCGGGACGGACAGATACGCAGTATTTT. The encoded protein is CASSLTAGRTDTQYF. Complete variable domain (other parts from reference TRBV7-3 and TRBJ2-3): GAGVSQTPSNKVTEKGKYVELRCDPISGHTALYWYRQSLGQGPEFLIYFQGTGAADDSGLPNDRFFAVRPEGSVSTLKIQRTERGDSAVYLCASSLTAGRTDTQYFGPGTRLTVL.

This clone was found a few times. The V call is TRBV7-2, the J call TRBJ2-5; 7 bases fit TRBD1. V gave up 2 bases and J gave up 3 bases; unmatched junction bases: 15. CDR1 and CDR2 from the germline V gene are SGHTA and FQGNSA. The CDR3 consists of 18 residues. The CDR3, as DNA: TGTGCCAGCAGCTTACCCCTAGACAGGGTGTGGTTTGAAGAGACCCAGTACTTC. This translates into CASSLPLDRVWFEETQYF.

The chain couples TRBV12-3 or TRBV12-4 to TRBJ1-5; TRBD1 matches at 9 bases. The V and J ends lost 6 bases and 6 bases, in that order; junction bases with no gene match: 3. The CDR3 loop spans 13 amino acids. The CDR3 loop reads CASSLQGAQPQHF. The CDR3 DNA sequence: TGTGCCAGCAGCTTACAGGGGGCTCAGCCCCAGCATTTT.

This chain joins TRBV5-1 and TRBJ2-1, with 8 bases lining up with TRBD2. The CDR3 is 14 amino acids. V gave up 1 base and J gave up 9 bases; unmatched junction bases: 6. CDR1 and CDR2 (germline): SGHRS, YFSETQ. The CDR3 is CASSLSSGFTEQFF. CDR3 DNA sequence: TGCGCCAGCAGCTTGTCTAGCGGGTTCACTGAGCAGTTCTTC.

This clone appeared once. The chain uses TRBV2 and TRBJ2-1; unclear D gene. The germline V gene encodes CDR1 SNHLY and CDR2 FYNNEI. V was cut by 4 bases and J by 0 bases, with 10 bases left in between. CDR3 size: 15 residues. CDR3 protein: CASSAHPSSYNEQFF. In nucleotides, the CDR3 is TGTGCCAGCAGTGCACACCCGAGCTCCTACAATGAGCAGTTCTTC.

V usage is TRBV16 and J usage is TRBJ1-1; 7 nucleotides line up with TRBD1. This CDR3 has 18 residues. Germline values: CDR1 KGHSY, CDR2 FQNENV. The J segment lost 0 bases and the V segment lost 5 bases, leaving 15 bases of the junction unmatched. The CDR3 DNA sequence: TGTGCCAGCAGCAAGCACCCGATGAAGGGGGCGATGAACACTGAAGCTTTCTTT. It translates to CASSKHPMKGAMNTEAFF. Based on the CDR3 plus reference TRBV16 and TRBJ1-1, the full variable domain is GEEVAQTPKHLVRGEGQKAKLYCAPIKGHSYVFWYQQVLKNEFKFLISFQNENVFDETGMPKERFSAKCLPNSPCSLEIQATKLEDSAVYFCASSKHPMKGAMNTEAFFGQGTRLTVV.

V usage is TRBV9 and J usage is TRBJ2-1, with TRBD1 matching over 9 bases. The V segment lost 4 bases and the J segment 9 bases; nucleotides outside the gene matches: 8. The CDR3 totals 14 residues. Germline CDR1 is SGDLS and CDR2 is YYNGEE. The CDR3 DNA sequence: TGTGCCAGCAGCTCCCTGACAGGGGGTCTTGAGCAGTTCTTC. Encoded protein: CASSSLTGGLEQFF.

V and J are TRBV7-3 and TRBJ1-4, with 7 positions matching TRBD1. Trimming at V came to 3 bases and at J to 3 bases, leaving 4 bases not matched to a gene. This CDR3 spans 15 amino acids. Germline V gene sequence: CDR1 SGHTA, CDR2 FQGTGA. CDR3 residues: CASSLGQNPNEKLFF. The CDR3 DNA follows: TGTGCCAGCAGCTTGGGACAGAACCCTAATGAAAAACTGTTTTTT.

In this sample, this clone turned up once. The CDR3 protein is CASSNSEGSPLHF. In DNA form, the CDR3 reads TGTGCCAGCAGTAATTCAGAGGGGTCACCCCTCCACTTT. The chain carries TRBV6-6 and TRBJ1-6; TRBD1 might be the D (5 bases). Per the germline V gene, CDR1 is MNHNY and CDR2 is SVGAGI (reference sequence). Between the trimmed V and J ends, which lost 5 bases and 10 bases, there was a span of 12 bases. The CDR3 is made up of 13 amino acids.

A word on this clone: This CDR3 is also generated by other DNA sequences in the sample. The chain carries TRBV6-2 or TRBV6-3 and TRBJ2-7; D ambiguous. In germline, CDR1 is MNHEY, CDR2 SVGEGT. The CDR3 has 11 residues. Trimming cost V 0 bases and J 7 bases, with 4 bases left between them. CDR3 DNA: TGTGCCAGCAGTTACTCGGGTGAGCAGTACTTC. Encoded protein: CASSYSGEQYF.

This chain links TRBV6-2 or TRBV6-3 with TRBJ2-7; D gene uncertain. Between the trimmed V and J ends, which lost 0 bases and 3 bases, there was a span of 12 bases. Germline assignment: CDR1 MNHEY and CDR2 SVGEGT. The CDR3 is made up of 15 amino acids. The CDR3 sequence: CASSYSQDDGYEQYF. In DNA form, the CDR3 reads TGTGCCAGCAGTTACTCGCAGGATGATGGCTACGAGCAGTACTTC.

V usage is TRBV2 and J usage is TRBJ1-4; D gene uncertain. Germline V gene sequence: CDR1 SNHLY, CDR2 FYNNEI. V lost 3 bases and J lost 12, with 11 bases in between. The length of the CDR3 is 12 residues. The CDR3: CASSDGFGELFF. Here the CDR3 DNA reads TGTGCCAGCAGTGACGGGTTTGGGGAACTGTTTTTT.

CDR3 protein: CASSLYGGGNYGYTF. The CDR3 nucleotides are TGTGCCAGCAGTTTATATGGGGGGGGTAACTATGGCTACACCTTC. V gene TRBV27 combines with J gene TRBJ1-2; maybe TRBD1 (5 bases). Germline V gene lookup returns CDR1 MNHEY and CDR2 SMNVEV (reference sequence). V gave up 1 base and J gave up 1 base, with 10 bases separating them. CDR3 length: 15 amino acids.

The chain combines TRBV27 with TRBJ2-6; tentative D call: TRBD1 (5 bases). CDR1 and CDR2 (germline): MNHEY, SMNVEV (reference sequence). This CDR3 region has 15 residues. Trimming took off 3 bases at V and 5 bases at J, with 11 bases between the two ends. CDR3 nucleotide sequence: TGTGCCAGCAGTTTCCAGGGTATTCGGGCCAACGTCCTGACTTTC. Protein: CASSFQGIRANVLTF.

The rearrangement links TRBV6-2 or TRBV6-3 to TRBJ1-5; D is unresolved. Trimming stripped 4 bases from V and 3 bases from J, with 4 bases between. Germline loops: CDR1 MNHEY, CDR2 SVGEGT. The CDR3 runs to 12 residues. This CDR3 reads CASSFDNQPQHF. CDR3 sequence (DNA): TGTGCCAGCAGTTTTGACAATCAGCCCCAGCATTTT.

The rearrangement links TRBV27 to TRBJ2-1; 7 bases match TRBD2. Germline loops: CDR1 MNHEY, CDR2 SMNVEV (reference sequence). This CDR3 is built from 14 residues. V shed 2 bases, J shed 4 bases, and the junction held 2 bases outside the gene matches. The CDR3 sequence is CASSLAGAYNEQFF. As DNA, the CDR3 is TGTGCCAGCAGTTTAGCGGGAGCTTACAATGAGCAGTTCTTC.

The chain combines TRBV9 with TRBJ1-2; D gene uncertain. Germline V gene data show CDR1 as SGDLS and CDR2 as YYNGEE. This CDR3 is 13 amino acids long. The V end lost 0 bases, the J end lost 2 bases, and 5 bases lay between the germline ends. CDR3 residues: CASSVGENYGYTF. The CDR3 DNA reads TGTGCCAGCAGCGTAGGGGAGAACTATGGCTACACCTTC.

This chain joins TRBV11-2 and TRBJ2-7; 9 bases agree with TRBD2. The V and J ends lost 1 base and 13 bases, in that order; junction bases with no gene match: 14. Germline V gives CDR1 SGHAT, CDR2 FQNNGV. The CDR3 has 15 residues. For the CDR3, the DNA is TGTGCCAGCAGCTTAGTGGGGACCGAAGCGGGAGGCGTCTACTTC. It is translated as CASSLVGTEAGGVYF. Variable domain in full (rest from reference TRBV11-2 and TRBJ2-7): EAGVAQSPRYKIIEKRQSVAFWCNPISGHATLYWYQQILGQGPKLLIQFQNNGVVDDSQLPKDRFSAERLKGVDSTLKIQPAKLEDSAVYLCASSLVGTEAGGVYFGPGTRLTVT.

The chain employs TRBV6-5 and TRBJ2-5; 10 bases fit TRBD2. The CDR3 consists of 14 residues. V gave up 5 bases and J gave up 5 bases; unmatched junction bases: 5. Germline CDR1 is MNHEY and CDR2 is SVGAGI. CDR3: CASSPLAGVETQYF. The CDR3 DNA follows: TGTGCCAGCAGTCCGCTAGCGGGAGTTGAGACCCAGTACTTC.

The rearrangement uses TRBV3-1 (or the pseudogene TRBV3-2) and TRBJ2-7; D unresolved. Trimming stripped 2 bases from V and 5 bases from J, with 7 bases between. The CDR3 runs 12 residues. Germline V gene lookup returns CDR1 LGHDT and CDR2 YNNKEL (reference sequence). The CDR3 loop reads CASSQRHDEQYF. The DNA of the CDR3 is TGTGCCAGCAGCCAAAGGCACGACGAGCAGTACTTC.

This clone appeared once. The genes are TRBV5-1 and TRBJ1-1; D may be TRBD1 (6 bases). CDR3 length: 15 residues. The germline gives CDR1 SGHRS, CDR2 YFSETQ. Trimming stripped 0 bases from V and 2 bases from J, with 11 bases between. The CDR3: CASSLAVRGNTEAFF. For the CDR3, the DNA is TGCGCCAGCAGCTTGGCAGTCAGGGGAAACACTGAAGCTTTCTTT.

This clone was detected once. J is TRBJ1-1 and V is TRBV11-2; D unresolved. Trimming removed 5 bases from V and 1 base from J, with 11 bases in between. The CDR3 totals 14 residues. Germline assignment: CDR1 SGHAT and CDR2 FQNNGV. CDR3 residues: CASSNFQTNTEAFF. CDR3 sequence (DNA): TGTGCCAGCAGCAATTTTCAGACGAACACTGAAGCTTTCTTT.

The chain employs TRBV3-1 (or the pseudogene TRBV3-2) and TRBJ1-2; D gene unclear. CDR3 length: 13 amino acids. Trimming stripped 1 base from V and 7 bases from J, with 10 bases between. Germline CDR1 is LGHDT and CDR2 is YNNKEL (reference sequence). The CDR3 protein is CASSQGLSPGYTF. DNA of the CDR3: TGTGCCAGCAGCCAAGGGTTAAGTCCTGGCTACACCTTC.

This chain links TRBV24-1 with TRBJ2-2, with 9 bases aligning to TRBD1. This CDR3 contains 14 residues. The ends lost 9 bases at V and 3 bases at J; junction bases unmatched: 4. Germline loops: CDR1 KGHDR, CDR2 SFDVKD. CDR3 bases: TGTGCCACCGGGGACAGGGTCCACACCGGGGAGCTGTTTTTT. This encodes CATGDRVHTGELFF.

The chain joins TRBV3-1 (or the pseudogene TRBV3-2) to TRBJ2-7; D is undetermined. Germline assignment: CDR1 LGHDT and CDR2 YNNKEL (reference sequence). The CDR3 has 12 amino acids. V lost 1 base and J lost 6, with 7 bases in between. The CDR3, as DNA: TGTGCCAGCAGCCAAGTCGACCGCGAGCAGTACTTC. Encoded protein: CASSQVDREQYF.

The chain recombines TRBV4-3 with TRBJ2-1; 7 bases agree with TRBD1. This CDR3 has 14 amino acids. V was clipped by 2 bases and J by 5 bases; unmatched bases: 3. Germline V gives CDR1 LGHNA, CDR2 YSLEER. This CDR3 reads CASSQNTGDNEQFF. CDR3 coding DNA: TGCGCCAGCAGCCAAAATACAGGGGACAATGAGCAGTTCTTC.

The V call is TRBV6-5, the J call TRBJ2-7, with 10 bases matching TRBD2. The CDR3 spans 14 residues. Trimming took 8 bases from V and 3 from J; bases not matched to a gene: 7. The germline V gene has CDR1 MNHEY and CDR2 SVGAGI. This chain's CDR3 is CASAPSGRIYEQYF. The CDR3 DNA follows: TGTGCCAGCGCCCCTAGCGGGAGAATCTACGAGCAGTACTTC.